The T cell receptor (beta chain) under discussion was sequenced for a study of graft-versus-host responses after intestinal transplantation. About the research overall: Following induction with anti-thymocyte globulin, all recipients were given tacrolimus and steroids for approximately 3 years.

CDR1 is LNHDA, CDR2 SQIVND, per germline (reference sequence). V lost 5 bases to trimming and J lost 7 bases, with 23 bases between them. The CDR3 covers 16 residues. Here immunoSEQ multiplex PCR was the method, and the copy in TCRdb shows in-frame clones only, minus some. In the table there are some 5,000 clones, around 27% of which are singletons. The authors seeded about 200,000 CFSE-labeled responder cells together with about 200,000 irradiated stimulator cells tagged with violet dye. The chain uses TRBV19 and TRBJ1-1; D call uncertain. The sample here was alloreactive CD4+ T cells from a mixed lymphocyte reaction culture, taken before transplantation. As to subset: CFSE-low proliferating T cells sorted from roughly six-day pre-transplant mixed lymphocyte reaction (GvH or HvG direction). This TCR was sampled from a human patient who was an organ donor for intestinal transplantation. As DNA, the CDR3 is TGTGCCAGTAGTCCCAAAGCAAGGCCGCAGCTGGATGAAGCTTTCTTT. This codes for CASSPKARPQLDEAFF.